The 2 T cell receptor beta chains reported below all come from one sample, sequenced in a study of PD-L1 blockade in urothelial cancer. The time point: pretreatment peripheral blood. Sequencing used immunoSEQ multiplex PCR; TCRdb keeps in-frame clones, though not all of them. The sample lists tens of thousands of clones; 90% were seen once. The sequenced sample was PBMCs, obtained around atezolizumab (anti-PD-L1) treatment. The receptors were sampled from a man aged 55 to 70 with urothelial cancer.

The gene calls are TRBV4-3 and TRBJ1-3; D is unclear. V gave up 1 base and J gave up 0 bases, with 13 bases separating them. CDR1 and CDR2 (germline): LGHNA, YSLEER. The CDR3 spans 17 residues. CDR3 sequence reads: CASSQASGGSSGNTIYF. The CDR3 nucleotides are TGCGCCAGCAGCCAAGCTAGTGGAGGCAGCTCTGGAAACACCATATATTTT.

The V call is TRBV6-5, the J call TRBJ1-5; weak D call: TRBD1 (5 bases). This CDR3 comprises 15 residues. V was pared by 0 bases and J by 6 bases, with 12 bases between. Germline CDR1 MNHEY, CDR2 SVGAGI. This CDR3 reads CASSYSRGSGQPQHF. CDR3 nucleotides: TGTGCCAGCAGTTACTCGAGGGGTAGCGGTCAGCCCCAGCATTTT.